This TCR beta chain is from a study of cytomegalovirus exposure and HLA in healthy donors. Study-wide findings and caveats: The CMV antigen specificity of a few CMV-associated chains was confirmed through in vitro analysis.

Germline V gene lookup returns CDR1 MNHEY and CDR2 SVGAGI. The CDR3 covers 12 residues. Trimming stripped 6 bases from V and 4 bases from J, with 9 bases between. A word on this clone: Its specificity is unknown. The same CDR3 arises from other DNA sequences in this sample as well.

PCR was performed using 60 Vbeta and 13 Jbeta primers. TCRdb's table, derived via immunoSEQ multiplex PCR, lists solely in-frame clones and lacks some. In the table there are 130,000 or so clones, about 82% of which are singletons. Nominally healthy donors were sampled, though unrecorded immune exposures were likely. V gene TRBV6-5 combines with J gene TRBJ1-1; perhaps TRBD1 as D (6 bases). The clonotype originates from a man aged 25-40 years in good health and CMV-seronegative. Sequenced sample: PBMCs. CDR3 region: CASSGRGTEAFF. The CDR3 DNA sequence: TGTGCCAGCAGCGGCAGGGGCACTGAAGCTTTCTTT.